These 5 T cell receptor beta chains share one sample of origin, sequenced in a study of blood T cell repertoires in COVID-19. Data came from immunoSEQ multiplex PCR; TCRdb stores just in-frame clones and leaves some out. The data show 200,000 to 300,000 clones, approximately 82% seen once. Sequenced material: peripheral blood. These TCRs come from a woman older than 75 with acute or convalescent COVID-19.

The rearrangement links TRBV4-2 to TRBJ2-2; D remains ambiguous. CDR1 LGHNA and CDR2 YNFKEQ come from the germline V gene. The CDR3 extends over 14 amino acids. V was cut by 4 bases and J by 1 base, with 7 bases left in between. In DNA form, the CDR3 reads TGTGCCAGCAGCCGTACCAGGAACACCGGGGAGCTGTTTTTT. This sequence encodes CASSRTRNTGELFF.

The rearrangement joins TRBV12-3 or TRBV12-4 to TRBJ2-7, with a possible D match to TRBD2 (5 bases). The CDR3 loop spans 13 amino acids. V was shortened by 3 bases and J by 4 bases, with 10 bases between the two germline ends. CDR3 coding DNA: TGTGCCAGCAGTTTGGAGGTTCCGTACGAGCAGTACTTC. As protein: CASSLEVPYEQYF.

The chain links TRBV20-1 to TRBJ2-3; weak D call: TRBD2 (7 bases). Trimming pared 3 bases from V and 3 bases from J, leaving 16 bases between. In germline, CDR1 is DFQATT, CDR2 SNEGSKA (reference sequence). The CDR3 runs to 15 residues. The DNA of the CDR3 is TGCAGTGCTAGTATTGGGGGGGGGCCGACAGATACGCAGTATTTT. Protein: CSASIGGGPTDTQYF.

In its sample, this clone was seen a few times. The V gene is TRBV12-3 or TRBV12-4, the J gene TRBJ1-2; a weak D match, TRBD1 (6 bases). The CDR3 has 12 residues. Trimming took 3 bases from V and 8 from J, leaving 10 bases between them. The CDR3 protein is CASSLGARGYTF. CDR3 in DNA: TGTGCCAGCAGTTTGGGGGCGCGCGGCTACACCTTC.

The chain joins TRBV6-2 or TRBV6-3 to TRBJ2-7; perhaps TRBD2 as D (7 bases). Looked up from germline, CDR1 is MNHEY and CDR2 is SVGEGT. The CDR3 loop spans 13 amino acids. Trimming cost V 0 bases and J 6 bases, with 9 bases left between them. In nucleotides, the CDR3 is TGTGCCAGCAGTTACTCCCGGGGGGCCGAGCAGTACTTC. Its translation: CASSYSRGAEQYF.